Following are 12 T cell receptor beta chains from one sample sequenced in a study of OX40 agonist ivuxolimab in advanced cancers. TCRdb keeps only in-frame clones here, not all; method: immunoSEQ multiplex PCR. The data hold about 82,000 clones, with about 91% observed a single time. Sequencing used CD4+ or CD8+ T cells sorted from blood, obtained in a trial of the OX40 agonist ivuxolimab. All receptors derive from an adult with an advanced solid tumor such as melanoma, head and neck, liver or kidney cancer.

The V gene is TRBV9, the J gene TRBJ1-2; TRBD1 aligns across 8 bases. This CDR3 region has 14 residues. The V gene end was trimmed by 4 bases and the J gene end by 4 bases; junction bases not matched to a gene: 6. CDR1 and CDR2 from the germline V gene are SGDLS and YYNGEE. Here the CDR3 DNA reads TGTGCCAGCAGCATCACCGGGACAGGCTATGGCTACACCTTC. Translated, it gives CASSITGTGYGYTF.

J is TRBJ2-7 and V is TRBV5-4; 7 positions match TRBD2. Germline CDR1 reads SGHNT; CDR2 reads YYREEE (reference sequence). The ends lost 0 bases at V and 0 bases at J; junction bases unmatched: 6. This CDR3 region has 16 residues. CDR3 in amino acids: CASSLDGGGSSYEQYF. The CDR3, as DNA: TGTGCCAGCAGCTTGGATGGCGGGGGTAGCTCCTACGAGCAGTACTTC.

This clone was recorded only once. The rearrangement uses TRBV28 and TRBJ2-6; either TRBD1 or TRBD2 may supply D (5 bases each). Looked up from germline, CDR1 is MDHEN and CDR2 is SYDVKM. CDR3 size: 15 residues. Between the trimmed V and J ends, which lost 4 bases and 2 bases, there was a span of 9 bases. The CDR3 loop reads CASSSGAPGANVLTF. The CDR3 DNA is TGTGCCAGCAGTTCCGGGGCTCCTGGGGCCAACGTCCTGACTTTC.

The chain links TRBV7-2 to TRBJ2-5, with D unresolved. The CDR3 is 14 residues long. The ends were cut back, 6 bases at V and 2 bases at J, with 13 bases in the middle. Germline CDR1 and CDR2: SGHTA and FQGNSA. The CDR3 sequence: CASSKSPVQETQYF. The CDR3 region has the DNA TGTGCCAGCAGTAAAAGTCCAGTTCAAGAGACCCAGTACTTC.

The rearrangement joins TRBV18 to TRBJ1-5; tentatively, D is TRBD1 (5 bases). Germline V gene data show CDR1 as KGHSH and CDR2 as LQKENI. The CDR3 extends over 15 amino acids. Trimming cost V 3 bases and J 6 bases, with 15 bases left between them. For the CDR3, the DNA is TGTGCCAGCTCACCGGGGCAGGGTGATGTTCAGCCCCAGCATTTT. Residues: CASSPGQGDVQPQHF. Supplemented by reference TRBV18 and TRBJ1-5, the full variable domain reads NAGVMQNPRHLVRRRGQEARLRCSPMKGHSHVYWYRQLPEEGLKFMVYLQKENIIDESGMPKERFSAEFPKEGPSILRIQQVVRGDSAAYFCASSPGQGDVQPQHFGDGTRLSIL.

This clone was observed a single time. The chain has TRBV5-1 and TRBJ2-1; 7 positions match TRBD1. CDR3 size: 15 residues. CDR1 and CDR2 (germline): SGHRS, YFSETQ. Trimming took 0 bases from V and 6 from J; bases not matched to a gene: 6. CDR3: CASSLGTTGINEQFF. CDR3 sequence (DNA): TGCGCCAGCAGCTTGGGGACGACAGGGATCAATGAGCAGTTCTTC.

The CDR3 DNA reads as TGTGCCAGCAGCTTGGATGCTAGCGCGACGAACACCGGGGAGCTGTTTTTT. Translating gives CASSLDASATNTGELFF. This sequence joins TRBV5-5 and TRBJ2-2; the D gene is possibly TRBD2 (6 bases). CDR1 SGHKS and CDR2 YYEKEE come from the germline V gene (reference sequence). The V end lost 0 bases, the J end lost 0 bases, and 12 bases lay between the germline ends. The length of the CDR3 is 17 residues.

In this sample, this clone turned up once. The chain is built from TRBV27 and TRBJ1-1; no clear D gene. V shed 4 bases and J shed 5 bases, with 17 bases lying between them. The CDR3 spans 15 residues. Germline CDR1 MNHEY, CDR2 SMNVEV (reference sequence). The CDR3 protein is CASSSSGPPRTEAFF. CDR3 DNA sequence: TGTGCCAGCAGTTCCTCCGGGCCCCCCAGGACTGAAGCTTTCTTT.

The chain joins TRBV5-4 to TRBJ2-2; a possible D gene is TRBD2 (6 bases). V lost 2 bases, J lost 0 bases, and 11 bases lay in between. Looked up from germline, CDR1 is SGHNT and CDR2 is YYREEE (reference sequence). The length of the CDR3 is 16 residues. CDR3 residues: CASSFPGLANTGELFF. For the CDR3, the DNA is TGTGCCAGCAGCTTCCCGGGACTGGCGAACACCGGGGAGCTGTTTTTT.

The CDR3 reads CASSLSRAAYEQYF. CDR3 nucleotides: TGTGCCAGCAGTTTAAGCAGGGCAGCCTACGAGCAGTACTTC. The chain has TRBV27 and TRBJ2-5; maybe TRBD1 (5 bases). The end of the DNA fits TRBJ2-7 better, so the J call may be wrong. CDR3 length: 14 residues. CDR1 and CDR2 from the germline V gene are MNHEY and SMNVEV (reference sequence).

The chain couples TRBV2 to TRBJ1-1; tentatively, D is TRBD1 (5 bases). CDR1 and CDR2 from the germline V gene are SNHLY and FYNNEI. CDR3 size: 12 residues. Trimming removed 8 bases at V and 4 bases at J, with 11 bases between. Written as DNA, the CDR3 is TGTGCCAGCTGTAGGGGAGGCACTGAAGCTTTCTTT. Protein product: CASCRGGTEAFF.

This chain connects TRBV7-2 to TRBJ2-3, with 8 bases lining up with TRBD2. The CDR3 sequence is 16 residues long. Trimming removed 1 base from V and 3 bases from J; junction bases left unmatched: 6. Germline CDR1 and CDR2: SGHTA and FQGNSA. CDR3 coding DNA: TGTGCCAGCAGCTTAGGCCTAGCGGGTGTGACAGATACGCAGTATTTT. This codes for CASSLGLAGVTDTQYF.